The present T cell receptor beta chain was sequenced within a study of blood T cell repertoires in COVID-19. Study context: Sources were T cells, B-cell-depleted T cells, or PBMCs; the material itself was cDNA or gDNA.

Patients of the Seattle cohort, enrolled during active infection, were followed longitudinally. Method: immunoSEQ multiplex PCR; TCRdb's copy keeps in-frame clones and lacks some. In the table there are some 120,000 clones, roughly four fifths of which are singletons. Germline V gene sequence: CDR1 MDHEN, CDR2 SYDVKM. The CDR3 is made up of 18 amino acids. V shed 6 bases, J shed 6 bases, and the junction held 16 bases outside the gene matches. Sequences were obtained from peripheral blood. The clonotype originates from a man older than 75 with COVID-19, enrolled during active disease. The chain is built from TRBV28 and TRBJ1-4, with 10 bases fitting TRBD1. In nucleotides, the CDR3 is TGTGCCAGCAGCCCCGAGCTGGGACAGGGGTTCTTGGATGAAAAACTGTTTTTT. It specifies CASSPELGQGFLDEKLFF.